This T cell receptor (beta chain) was profiled in a study of T cells after yellow fever vaccination. Study as a whole: SMART-Seq v4 Ultra Low Input prepared the low-cell-number fractions.

Template-switching 5'RACE yielded the TCR cDNA; a universal primer site and UMIs were added in the process. Using its own MiXCR run on the 5' RACE reads, TCRdb lists one record per CDR3 protein. The sample lists some 560,000 distinct CDR3 sequences, around 17% seen once, with roughly a sixth in the top ten. The CDR3 runs to 13 residues. Deletions cut 2 bases from V and 7 bases from J, with 9 bases between. The sequence derives from a man aged 18 to 29 who received the YFV17D yellow fever vaccine. The sample here was PBMCs, taken 5 days after the first yellow fever vaccination. The chain combines TRBV12-3 or TRBV12-4 with TRBJ1-5; maybe TRBD1 (6 bases). DNA of the CDR3: TGTGCCAGCAGTTTAACTCAGGGGCAGCCCCAGCATTTT. This encodes CASSLTQGQPQHF.